A single sample is the source of the 30 T cell receptor beta chains below, sequenced in a study of early T cells in non-severe SARS-CoV-2 infection. In TCRdb, the 5' RACE reads were re-called with MiXCR into one record per CDR3 protein. The table lists under 95,000 distinct CDR3 sequences, roughly 12% of them singletons, with approximately 4.5% in the top ten. The specimen sequenced was whole blood. The receptors derive from an adult who was a healthcare worker with PCR-confirmed SARS-CoV-2 infection or an uninfected control (not recorded which).

This chain connects TRBV12-3 or TRBV12-4 to TRBJ2-2, with D possibly TRBD1 on 5 matching bases. V was trimmed by 4 bases and J by 2 bases, leaving 11 bases between them. The CDR3 loop spans 15 amino acids. As DNA, the CDR3 is TGTGCCAGCAGTTGGGGCGCTTTAAACACCGGGGAGCTGTTTTTT. Residues: CASSWGALNTGELFF.

This clonotype was picked up many times. V gene TRBV18 combines with J gene TRBJ2-7, with a possible D match to TRBD1 (6 bases). The CDR3 is made up of 14 amino acids. Germline V gene lookup returns CDR1 KGHSH and CDR2 LQKENI. V lost 0 bases to trimming and J lost 5 bases, with 11 bases between them. The CDR3 here is CASSPPYRAHEQYF. The CDR3 DNA follows: TGTGCCAGCTCACCACCGTACAGGGCCCACGAGCAGTACTTC.

The V call is TRBV19, the J call TRBJ1-5, with no clear D. Germline CDR1 and CDR2: LNHDA and SQIVND (reference sequence). Between the trimmed V and J ends, which lost 0 bases and 4 bases, there was a span of 4 bases. The CDR3 totals 13 residues. The CDR3 loop is CASSIDGNQPQHF. In DNA form, the CDR3 reads TGTGCCAGTAGTATAGACGGAAATCAGCCCCAGCATTTT.

The rearrangement links TRBV18 to TRBJ2-1; D tentatively reads TRBD1 or TRBD2 (6 bases each). The germline V gene has CDR1 KGHSH and CDR2 LQKENI. The V end lost 0 bases, the J end lost 12 bases, and 21 bases lay between the germline ends. The CDR3 runs 16 residues. The CDR3 sequence: CASSPPSGYHGGLQFF. The CDR3 coding sequence is TGTGCCAGCTCACCACCGTCAGGGTACCATGGGGGGCTGCAGTTCTTC.

V and J are TRBV27 and TRBJ2-1, with D possibly being TRBD1 (6 bases). The length of the CDR3 is 11 residues. With 7 bases removed from V and 6 bases from J, the gap between germline ends came to 7 bases. In germline, CDR1 is MNHEY, CDR2 SMNVEV (reference sequence). The chain's CDR3 is CASTTGNEQFF. The CDR3 DNA follows: TGTGCCAGCACGACAGGCAATGAGCAGTTCTTC.

There are many counts of this clonotype. This rearrangement joins TRBV7-9 to TRBJ2-7; D might be TRBD1 or TRBD2, each matching 5 bases. The V end was cut by 5 bases, the J end by 6 bases, with 20 bases between. The CDR3 runs 15 residues. Per germline, CDR1 SEHNR and CDR2 FQNEAQ (reference sequence). In DNA, the CDR3 is TGTGCCAGCAGCGCATTATACGGGGCAGGAGGCGAGCAGTACTTC. It is translated as CASSALYGAGGEQYF.

V and J are TRBV20-1 and TRBJ1-4; D is undetermined. The V end lost 0 bases, the J end lost 8 bases, and 16 bases lay between the germline ends. This CDR3 has 15 residues. CDR1 DFQATT and CDR2 SNEGSKA come from the germline V gene (reference sequence). In nucleotides, the CDR3 is TGCAGTGCTAGAGATCGGGGAAGGGTTGGAGAAAAACTGTTTTTT. It translates to CSARDRGRVGEKLFF.

In its sample, this clonotype was seen a few times. The genes are TRBV12-3 or TRBV12-4 and TRBJ2-3, with 9 positions matching TRBD1. With 6 bases clipped from V and 3 bases from J, the junction kept 16 bases outside the gene matches. CDR3 length equals 18 residues. CDR3 in amino acids: CASSPGTGMSPSTDTQYF. DNA of the CDR3: TGTGCCAGCAGCCCCGGGACAGGGATGTCCCCCAGTACAGATACGCAGTATTTT.

J is TRBJ2-5 and V is TRBV6-2 or TRBV6-3; 8 bases line up with TRBD1. Trimming cost V 5 bases and J 3 bases; bases outside gene matches: 2. The CDR3 runs to 13 residues. Per germline, CDR1 MNHEY and CDR2 SVGEGT. CDR3 residues: CASSRQGKETQYF. CDR3 sequence (DNA): TGTGCCAGCAGTCGACAGGGGAAAGAGACCCAGTACTTC.

This clonotype was detected ten times or more. V usage is TRBV2 and J usage is TRBJ2-7; TRBD2 matches at 10 bases. CDR1 is SNHLY, CDR2 FYNNEI, per germline. V shed 5 bases, J shed 0 bases, and the junction held 4 bases outside the gene matches. This CDR3 is built from 15 residues. CDR3 protein: CASSSSGRSSYEQYF. The CDR3 DNA reads TGTGCCAGCAGTAGTAGCGGGAGGAGCTCCTACGAGCAGTACTTC. The entire variable domain, with the rest obtained from reference TRBV2 and TRBJ2-7, is as follows: EPEVTQTPSHQVTQMGQEVILRCVPISNHLYFYWYRQILGQKVEFLVSFYNNEISEKSEIFDDQFSVERPDGSNFTLKIRSTKLEDSAMYFCASSSSGRSSYEQYFGPGTRLTVT.

This sequence joins TRBV20-1 and TRBJ1-1; D is ambiguous. CDR1 is DFQATT, CDR2 SNEGSKA, per germline (reference sequence). Trimming pared 3 bases from V and 1 base from J, leaving 15 bases between. The CDR3 covers 15 residues. The CDR3 spells CSASTRLWANTEAFF. The CDR3 DNA sequence: TGCAGTGCTAGCACCAGGCTTTGGGCGAACACTGAAGCTTTCTTT.

This clonotype showed up just a few times. This CDR3 is CASSPWGADNEQYF. The CDR3, as DNA: TGTGCCAGCAGCCCGTGGGGGGCGGACAACGAGCAGTACTTC. The V call is TRBV9, the J call TRBJ2-7; D tentatively reads TRBD1 or TRBD2 (6 bases each). The germline V gene has CDR1 SGDLS and CDR2 YYNGEE. This CDR3 contains 14 residues. Trimming stripped 4 bases from V and 5 bases from J, with 16 bases between.

This clonotype was counted between two and nine times. Relative to the germline gene, one junction end is altered; a read error may explain this. The chain has TRBV5-1 and TRBJ1-1; D not certain. In germline, CDR1 is SGHRS, CDR2 YFSETQ. The CDR3 has 12 amino acids. CDR3 sequence (DNA): TGCGCCAGCAATGGGGATAGCACTGAAGCTTTCTTC. Translating gives CASNGDSTEAFF.

J is TRBJ2-1 and V is TRBV7-2, with a tentative D call TRBD2 (5 bases). Germline CDR1 SGHTA, CDR2 FQGNSA. The V end lost 1 base, the J end lost 8 bases, and 9 bases lay between the germline ends. The CDR3 loop spans 13 amino acids. The CDR3 DNA reads as TGTGCCAGCAGCTTAGACCCGGGATATGAGCAGTTCTTC. As protein: CASSLDPGYEQFF.

The chain uses TRBV29-1 and TRBJ1-1; 8 bases match TRBD1. This CDR3 region has 12 residues. Germline V CDR1 and CDR2: SQVTM, ANQGSEA. Trimming at V came to 5 bases and at J to 3 bases, leaving 2 bases not matched to a gene. DNA for the CDR3: TGCAGCGTTCAGGGGGCGGACACTGAAGCTTTCTTT. It yields the protein CSVQGADTEAFF.

This clonotype occurred many times. The junction shows a germline mismatch at one end, possibly a read error. The chain joins TRBV20-1 to TRBJ2-7, with 11 bases matching TRBD2. The germline V gene has CDR1 DFQATT and CDR2 SNEGSKA (reference sequence). CDR3 length: 16 amino acids. The chain's CDR3 is CSARELETSGTGEQYF. The CDR3 DNA reads TGCAGTGCCAGAGAATTAGAGACTAGCGGGACGGGGGAGCAGTACTTC.

CDR3 DNA: TGTGCCAGCAGTTACTCCCCAACAGGGGATGGCTACACCTTC. Its translation is CASSYSPTGDGYTF. The gene calls are TRBV6-2 or TRBV6-3 and TRBJ1-2, with TRBD1 identical over 7 bases. In germline, CDR1 is MNHEY, CDR2 SVGEGT. The CDR3 is 14 amino acids. J lost 6 bases, V lost 0 bases, and 4 bases had no gene match.

The DNA of the CDR3 is TGTGCCAGCAGCAAAGTACCCGGCGGCAGAATGAACACTGAAGCTTTCTTT. Encoded protein: CASSKVPGGRMNTEAFF. This chain connects TRBV21-1 to TRBJ1-1; TRBD1 is the table's D call, not checked against the DNA. TRBV21-1 is a listed pseudogene. The CDR3 is 17 amino acids.

This clonotype showed up many times. The chain has TRBV12-3 or TRBV12-4 and TRBJ2-3, with D unresolved. The ends were cut back, 1 base at V and 0 bases at J, with 5 bases in the middle. The CDR3 is 14 amino acids. The CDR3 DNA sequence: TGTGCCAGCAGTTTAGGGGGTAGCACAGATACGCAGTATTTT. It specifies CASSLGGSTDTQYF.

There are a few counts of this clonotype. V is TRBV7-8 and J is TRBJ1-1; the D is unclear. This CDR3 comprises 12 residues. Germline V lookup: CDR1 SGHVS, CDR2 FQNEAQ. V was pared by 10 bases and J by 3 bases, with 12 bases between. The chain's CDR3 is CATTRVYTEAFF. DNA of the CDR3: TGTGCCACTACGAGGGTATACACTGAAGCTTTCTTT.

V gene TRBV7-3 combines with J gene TRBJ2-2, with TRBD2 as a possible D gene (6 bases). Germline V gives CDR1 SGHTA, CDR2 FQGTGA. The CDR3 extends over 13 amino acids. Trimming pared 5 bases from V and 6 bases from J, leaving 10 bases between. The CDR3 DNA reads TGTGCCAGCAGCCCCCGGGAGTCCGGGGAGCTGTTTTTT. Residues: CASSPRESGELFF.

CDR3 loop: CASSQDGATAEAFF. The DNA of the CDR3 is TGTGCCAGCAGCCAAGATGGAGCAACCGCTGAAGCTTTCTTT. The chain is built from TRBV4-2 and TRBJ1-1; no definite D call. The V and J ends lost 0 bases and 6 bases respectively, with 11 bases between them. This CDR3 is 14 amino acids long. Germline V gene sequence: CDR1 LGHNA, CDR2 YNFKEQ.

This clonotype was seen repeatedly, ten times or more. The junction differs from germline at one of its ends, possibly a read error. The chain carries TRBV3-1 and TRBJ2-1, with TRBD2 matching over 11 bases. The germline V gene has CDR1 LGHDT and CDR2 YNNKEL (reference sequence). The CDR3 runs to 13 residues. The CDR3 nucleotides read TGTGCCAGCAGCCAAGAGGGACTAGCGGAGGGGCACTTC. Protein sequence: CASSQEGLAEGHF.

The chain employs TRBV7-3 and TRBJ2-6; D is unresolved. CDR1 and CDR2 (germline): SGHTA, FQGTGA. Trimming stripped 5 bases from V and 0 bases from J, with 5 bases between. The CDR3 consists of 14 residues. The CDR3 coding sequence is TGTGCCAGCAGCCGAGCCTCTGGGGCCAACGTCCTGACTTTC. Amino acids: CASSRASGANVLTF.

This clonotype was detected a few times. The gene calls are TRBV29-1 and TRBJ1-1; D call uncertain. The CDR3 covers 13 residues. Trimming left V 6 bases short and J 0 bases short, with 11 bases between. Germline assignment: CDR1 SQVTM and CDR2 ANQGSEA. The CDR3 DNA is TGCAGCGTGTGGACGAATATGAACACTGAAGCTTTCTTT. This codes for CSVWTNMNTEAFF.

The CDR3 region is CASKGRGPHEQYF. The CDR3 coding sequence is TGTGCCAGCAAAGGAAGGGGGCCCCACGAGCAGTACTTC. J is TRBJ2-7 and V is TRBV21-1; the listed D gene, TRBD1, was not tested against the DNA. TRBV21-1 is shown as a pseudogene. The CDR3 contains 13 residues.

This clonotype was detected ten times or more. This chain joins TRBV7-6 and TRBJ2-1; 12 bases fit TRBD2. This CDR3 comprises 15 residues. In germline, CDR1 is SGHVS, CDR2 FNYEAQ. J was trimmed by 8 bases and V by 5 bases; bases with no gene match: 7. CDR3 sequence: CASSISSGGGHEQFF. Here the CDR3 DNA reads TGTGCCAGCAGCATCTCTAGCGGGGGGGGCCATGAGCAGTTCTTC.

This clonotype showed up many times. This chain uses TRBV18 with TRBJ2-1; maybe TRBD1 (5 bases). The V gene's germline CDR1 is KGHSH and CDR2 LQKENI. This CDR3 is built from 15 residues. V was pared by 2 bases and J by 8 bases, with 16 bases between. CDR3 nucleotide sequence: TGTGCCAGCTCACCATCGGGTAGCATGGGGCATGAGCAGTTCTTC. It codes for CASSPSGSMGHEQFF.

This clonotype came up a few times. This rearrangement joins TRBV5-1 to TRBJ2-7; 11 bases map to TRBD2. This CDR3 is built from 19 residues. The germline V gene encodes CDR1 SGHRS and CDR2 YFSETQ. Trimming cost V 0 bases and J 6 bases; bases outside gene matches: 17. This chain's CDR3 is CASSLARAKSLLAGGEQYF. In nucleotides, the CDR3 is TGCGCCAGCAGCTTGGCCAGGGCTAAGAGTCTGCTAGCGGGAGGCGAGCAGTACTTC.

This clonotype was seen at least ten times. This chain connects TRBV4-1 to TRBJ1-4, with D perhaps TRBD1 (5 bases). Germline lookup yields CDR1 MGHRA and CDR2 YSYEKL. This CDR3 has 15 residues. The ends were cut back, 0 bases at V and 7 bases at J, with 12 bases in the middle. CDR3 DNA sequence: TGCGCCAGCAGCCAAGATCCAGGGCAGGGTGAAAAACTGTTTTTT. This sequence encodes CASSQDPGQGEKLFF.